These 16 T cell receptor beta chains were all obtained from the same sample, sequenced in a study of T-cell memory formation after mild COVID-19. TCRdb re-derived calls from the 5' RACE reads in MiXCR, one entry per CDR3 protein. Counted here are about 390,000 distinct CDR3 sequences, about 15% occurring once; the ten biggest clones make up approximately 21%. The specimen was PBMCs or a T cell subset sorted from them (not recorded which). These receptors came from a young man who had mild COVID-19 (a few samples of this study predate the infection). Cell type and time point are not known.

The chain uses TRBV20-1 and TRBJ1-6, with a possible D match to TRBD1 (6 bases). This CDR3 has 15 residues. Germline values: CDR1 DFQATT, CDR2 SNEGSKA (reference sequence). V was cut by 5 bases and J by 2 bases, with 13 bases left in between. The CDR3 nucleotides read TGCAGTGCTTTACAGGGTTCAGCCTATAATTCACCCCTCCACTTT. Residues: CSALQGSAYNSPLHF.

This chain connects TRBV7-2 to TRBJ2-1; the D is unclear. The V end was cut by 4 bases, the J end by 4 bases, with 8 bases between. The CDR3 totals 13 residues. CDR1 is SGHTA and CDR2 is FQGNSA in the germline V gene. DNA for the CDR3: TGTGCCAGCAGCTCCCGCCCGTACAATGAGCAGTTCTTC. Amino acids: CASSSRPYNEQFF.

CDR3 bases: TGTGCCAGCAGCCACGGGACTGGGGAGACCCAGTACTTC. It yields the protein CASSHGTGETQYF. This chain links TRBV7-6 with TRBJ2-5; a possible D gene is TRBD2 (6 bases). The germline V gene encodes CDR1 SGHVS and CDR2 FNYEAQ. Trimming left V 5 bases short and J 5 bases short, with 12 bases between. This CDR3 region has 13 residues.

This clonotype showed up many times. The chain joins TRBV12-3 or TRBV12-4 to TRBJ2-7, with TRBD1 identical over 9 bases. The CDR3 runs to 17 residues. The V gene end was trimmed by 4 bases and the J gene end by 7 bases; junction bases not matched to a gene: 17. CDR3 residues: CASSSDRGDYTGWEQYF. The DNA for the CDR3 is TGTGCCAGCAGTTCCGACAGGGGGGACTATACCGGATGGGAGCAGTACTTC.

The chain recombines TRBV6-6 with TRBJ2-2, with a tentative D call TRBD1 (6 bases). The V gene lost 2 bases and the J gene lost 7 bases, with 14 bases spanning the gap. This CDR3 comprises 15 residues. Looked up from germline, CDR1 is MNHNY and CDR2 is SVGAGI (reference sequence). This chain's CDR3 is CASSYTLQGYGELFF. Here the CDR3 DNA reads TGTGCCAGCAGTTACACTCTTCAGGGGTACGGGGAGCTGTTTTTT.

This clonotype was counted between two and nine times. This chain links TRBV7-2 with TRBJ1-5, with unresolved D. The V gene lost 1 base and the J gene lost 1 base, with 11 bases spanning the gap. Germline V gives CDR1 SGHTA, CDR2 FQGNSA. The CDR3 consists of 16 residues. The CDR3 nucleotides read TGTGCCAGCAGCTTAGTGTCGGGTAGAAGCAATCAGCCCCAGCATTTT. The encoded protein is CASSLVSGRSNQPQHF.

This clonotype was seen a few times. The chain combines TRBV18 with TRBJ1-1; 7 positions agree with TRBD1. The CDR3 is made up of 16 amino acids. The germline V gene encodes CDR1 KGHSH and CDR2 LQKENI. The V and J ends lost 8 bases and 2 bases, in that order; junction bases with no gene match: 14. In DNA, the CDR3 is TGTGCCAGCCAACCTTTTGGGGACAGAGGAAACACTGAAGCTTTCTTT. Residues: CASQPFGDRGNTEAFF.

The table lists this clonotype with a few counts. The chain uses TRBV12-3 or TRBV12-4 and TRBJ1-1; D is undetermined. The CDR3 contains 14 residues. The V end lost 3 bases, the J end lost 3 bases, and 11 bases lay between the germline ends. CDR3 region: CASSFGGPYTEAFF. In nucleotides, the CDR3 is TGTGCCAGCAGTTTTGGAGGGCCCTACACTGAAGCTTTCTTT.

This clonotype was recorded only once. The chain employs TRBV27 and TRBJ1-4; D is unresolved. The V gene lost 6 bases and the J gene lost 14 bases, with 16 bases spanning the gap. The CDR3 length is 12 residues. CDR1 is MNHEY, CDR2 SMNVEV, per germline (reference sequence). This CDR3 reads CASRSLNEILFF. The CDR3 nucleotides are TGTGCCAGCAGGAGCCTCAATGAAATTCTGTTTTTT. Looking up the rest from reference TRBV27 and TRBJ1-4 gives the full variable domain: EAQVTQNPRYLITVTGKKLTVTCSQNMNHEYMSWYRQDPGLGLRQIYYSMNVEVTDKGDVPEGYKVSRKEKRNFPLILESPSPNQTSLYFCASRSLNEILFFGSGTQLSVL.

Ten or more counts support this clonotype. The rearrangement uses TRBV2 and TRBJ2-7; D is perhaps TRBD1 (5 bases). V dropped 6 bases and J dropped 1 base, with 10 bases sitting between them. Germline-derived CDR1 and CDR2 are SNHLY and FYNNEI. The CDR3 is made up of 13 amino acids. In DNA, the CDR3 is TGTGCCAGCAGGGTAGACAGTTCCTACGAGCAGTACTTC. It specifies CASRVDSSYEQYF.

This clonotype was recorded a few times. The chain carries TRBV20-1 and TRBJ1-5; no clear D. The CDR3 length is 13 residues. V was trimmed by 2 bases and J by 5 bases, leaving 10 bases between them. CDR1 is DFQATT, CDR2 SNEGSKA, per germline (reference sequence). The CDR3 coding sequence is TGCAGTGCTAGATCAGACGGCGATCAGCCCCAGCATTTT. Amino acids: CSARSDGDQPQHF.

The chain couples TRBV10-1 to TRBJ2-5, with D hard to call. The CDR3 sequence is 16 residues long. Between the trimmed V and J ends, which lost 8 bases and 3 bases, there was a span of 22 bases. Per the germline V gene, CDR1 is WNHNN and CDR2 is SYGVQD (reference sequence). The CDR3 loop is CASRVVRPYLEETQYF. The CDR3 DNA reads TGCGCCAGCCGTGTTGTTCGGCCCTACCTTGAAGAGACCCAGTACTTC.

This clonotype was recorded a few times. V gene TRBV7-8 combines with J gene TRBJ2-4, with a weak D call TRBD1 (6 bases). V shed 4 bases and J shed 11 bases, with 21 bases lying between them. The CDR3 sequence is 15 residues long. Germline CDR1 SGHVS, CDR2 FQNEAQ. The CDR3 is CASSSAPGQGFVQYF. The CDR3 bases are TGTGCCAGCAGCTCGGCACCGGGACAAGGGTTCGTTCAGTACTTC.

This clonotype was found a few times. The gene calls are TRBV5-1 and TRBJ2-7; D might be TRBD2 (6 bases). Germline CDR1 is SGHRS and CDR2 is YFSETQ. V shed 0 bases and J shed 1 base, with 8 bases lying between them. The CDR3 length is 14 residues. CDR3 bases: TGCGCCAGCAGCTTGGGCAGCGGGTCCTACGAGCAGTACTTC. It yields the protein CASSLGSGSYEQYF.

The J gene is TRBJ1-1, the V gene TRBV5-1; unclear D gene. Germline values: CDR1 SGHRS, CDR2 YFSETQ. The length of the CDR3 is 13 residues. V lost 4 bases, J lost 1 base, and 8 bases lay in between. The CDR3 here is CASSKQRNTEAFF. Written as DNA, the CDR3 is TGCGCCAGCAGCAAGCAAAGGAACACTGAAGCTTTCTTT.

The chain recombines TRBV9 with TRBJ2-3, with a possible D match to TRBD2 (5 bases). From germline, CDR1 is SGDLS and CDR2 YYNGEE. The CDR3 has 16 residues. Trimming left V 0 bases short and J 1 base short, with 12 bases between. The CDR3 nucleotides are TGTGCCAGCAGCGTAGCTCATAAGGGAGGCACAGATACGCAGTATTTT. Translation gives CASSVAHKGGTDTQYF.